This record covers a single T cell receptor beta chain. As yet, its antigen is unknown. The CDR3 extends over 15 amino acids. Germline values: CDR1 SGHRS, CDR2 YFSETQ. J gave up 0 bases and V 1 base, and 1 base lay outside the gene matches. This table comes from immunoSEQ multiplex PCR, and its TCRdb copy is limited to in-frame clones, with some not included. The sample comprises approximately 37,000 clones, around 70% of which are singletons, and about a fifth rests with the top ten. Baseline, cycle 4 day 1, and cycle 7 day 1 were the blood sampling points. This entry is derived from a study of OX40 agonist ivuxolimab in advanced cancers. Background on the study: Dose-escalation cases comprised hepatocellular carcinoma, melanoma, renal cell or head and neck cancer. Three patients, one with hepatocellular carcinoma and two with cutaneous melanoma, responded partially.

Notes on the study in general: The authors also found low normalized T-cell clonal expansion in some nonresponders.

This receptor was obtained from an adult with an advanced solid tumor such as melanoma, head and neck, liver or kidney cancer. This chain joins TRBV5-1 and TRBJ2-3; 8 positions match TRBD2. The material was CD4+ or CD8+ T cells sorted from blood, obtained in a trial of the OX40 agonist ivuxolimab. In nucleotides, the CDR3 is TGCGCCAGCAGCTTGAGCGGGGGAAGCACAGATACGCAGTATTTT. This sequence encodes CASSLSGGSTDTQYF.